These T cell receptor beta chains were read from a single sample in a study of identical twins. TCRdb used MiXCR to reprocess the 5' RACE reads, holding one entry per CDR3 protein. The sample holds 640,000 or so distinct CDR3 sequences; approximately 6.1% are singletons and the top ten take 1.5% to 2%. The specimen sequenced was naive T cells sorted from blood. The source is a man aged 18 to 30 in good health. CDR3s include the opening cysteine and the closing phenylalanine or tryptophan. A D gene is named only where the DNA matches it firmly. Clone size, where shown, is once, few, many, or a class for clones that have expanded.

j_call: TRBJ2-3; d_call: TRBD2; clone_size: many; v_call: TRBV20-1; cdr3_nt: TGCAGTGCCCTCTCGACTAGCGGTCAAGGGGATACGCAGTATTTT; cdr3_aa: CSALSTSGQGDTQYF
j_call: TRBJ1-1; d_call: .; clone_size: many; v_call: TRBV12-3/TRBV12-4; cdr3_nt: TGTGCCAGCAGCCCGGGACCGCAGAACACTGAAGCTTTCTTT; cdr3_aa: CASSPGPQNTEAFF
j_call: TRBJ2-7; d_call: .; clone_size: .; v_call: TRBV7-2; cdr3_nt: TGTGCCAGCAGCTTAGATTCTGGGGGCGAGCAGTACTTC; cdr3_aa: CASSLDSGGEQYF
j_call: TRBJ2-7; d_call: .; clone_size: many; v_call: TRBV7-2; cdr3_nt: TGTGCCAGCAGCTTCCCCCCAGGAGGGGCGCACGAGCAGTACTTC; cdr3_aa: CASSFPPGGAHEQYF
j_call: TRBJ2-7; d_call: .; clone_size: many; v_call: TRBV29-1; cdr3_nt: TGCAGCGTGGGGGTAGGAACCTACGAGCAGTACTTC; cdr3_aa: CSVGVGTYEQYF
j_call: TRBJ2-7; d_call: TRBD2; clone_size: few; v_call: TRBV11-1; cdr3_nt: TGTGCCAGCAGCACTACAGTACTTAAGACTAGCGGGAGTTCCTACGAGCAGTACTTC; cdr3_aa: CASSTTVLKTSGSSYEQYF
j_call: TRBJ2-1; d_call: .; clone_size: .; v_call: TRBV7-6; cdr3_nt: TGTGCCAGCAGCACGGACCCTTACGGCGAGCAGTTCTTC; cdr3_aa: CASSTDPYGEQFF
j_call: TRBJ2-2; d_call: TRBD2; clone_size: few; v_call: TRBV7-2; cdr3_nt: TGTGCCAGCAGCTTAACTAGCGAGTACACCGGGGAGCTGTTTTTT; cdr3_aa: CASSLTSEYTGELFF
j_call: TRBJ2-1; d_call: TRBD2; clone_size: .; v_call: TRBV11-2; cdr3_nt: TGTGCCAGCAGCTTGAGACTAGCGGATCACAATGAGCAGTTCTTC; cdr3_aa: CASSLRLADHNEQFF
j_call: TRBJ2-7; d_call: TRBD1; clone_size: few; v_call: TRBV18; cdr3_nt: TGTGCCAGCTCACCACCCGGGACAGGGACCCGCGAGCAGTACTTC; cdr3_aa: CASSPPGTGTREQYF
j_call: TRBJ2-5; d_call: .; clone_size: .; v_call: TRBV5-6; cdr3_nt: TGTGCCAGCAGCCTGACAGGTTGGGAGGAGACCCAGTACTTC; cdr3_aa: CASSLTGWEETQYF
j_call: TRBJ2-2; d_call: TRBD1; clone_size: few; v_call: TRBV12-3/TRBV12-4; cdr3_nt: TGTGCCAGCATCTACAGGGGTCCCCTTACCGGGGAGCTGTTTTTT; cdr3_aa: CASIYRGPLTGELFF
j_call: TRBJ2-7; d_call: .; clone_size: many; v_call: TRBV20-1; cdr3_nt: TGCAGTGCTAGAGATATGGGCAGGGGATACGAGCAGTACTTC; cdr3_aa: CSARDMGRGYEQYF
j_call: TRBJ2-5; d_call: .; clone_size: many; v_call: TRBV3-1; cdr3_nt: TGTGCCAGCAGCCAAGTAGACAAAGAGACCCAGTACTTC; cdr3_aa: CASSQVDKETQYF
j_call: TRBJ1-5; d_call: .; clone_size: many; v_call: TRBV12-3/TRBV12-4; cdr3_nt: TGTGCCAGCAGTTTAACTGGGGCGGGTCAGCCCCAGCATTTT; cdr3_aa: CASSLTGAGQPQHF
j_call: TRBJ2-7; d_call: .; clone_size: .; v_call: TRBV7-9; cdr3_nt: TGTGCCAGCAGCCCCTTGAGGGAGACCTACACCTACGAGCAGTACTTC; cdr3_aa: CASSPLRETYTYEQYF
j_call: TRBJ1-3; d_call: .; clone_size: many; v_call: TRBV20-1; cdr3_nt: TGCAGTGCTATTCTCCGAAACACCATATATTTT; cdr3_aa: CSAILRNTIYF
j_call: TRBJ2-3; d_call: .; clone_size: many; v_call: TRBV12-3/TRBV12-4; cdr3_nt: TGTGCCAGCAGTTTATTTGGGACTTATAGCACAGATACGCAGTATTTT; cdr3_aa: CASSLFGTYSTDTQYF
j_call: TRBJ2-5; d_call: TRBD1; clone_size: few; v_call: TRBV28; cdr3_nt: TGTGCCAGCAGTTTAAAGTGGACAGGCATAGGGACCCAGTACTTC; cdr3_aa: CASSLKWTGIGTQYF
j_call: TRBJ2-7; d_call: .; clone_size: many; v_call: TRBV5-1; cdr3_nt: TGCGCCAGCAGCTTGATACGGGAGTCCTACGAGCAGTACTTC; cdr3_aa: CASSLIRESYEQYF
j_call: TRBJ2-7; d_call: TRBD1; clone_size: many; v_call: TRBV9; cdr3_nt: TGTGCCAGCAGCAGAGGGGGGACAGGAGGCTACGAGCAGTACTTC; cdr3_aa: CASSRGGTGGYEQYF
j_call: TRBJ1-6; d_call: .; clone_size: few; v_call: TRBV7-8; cdr3_nt: TGTGCCAGCAGTCTGGAAAGAATATCGGGTTCACCCCTCCACTTT; cdr3_aa: CASSLERISGSPLHF
j_call: TRBJ1-6; d_call: TRBD1; clone_size: many; v_call: TRBV27; cdr3_nt: TGTGCCAGCAGGGACAGGGTTTCACCCCTCCACTTT; cdr3_aa: CASRDRVSPLHF
j_call: TRBJ2-1; d_call: .; clone_size: few; v_call: TRBV27; cdr3_nt: TGTGCCAGCAGTTCCCTAGTCTTCAATGAGCAGTTCTTC; cdr3_aa: CASSSLVFNEQFF
j_call: TRBJ1-2; d_call: .; clone_size: .; v_call: TRBV7-2; cdr3_nt: TGTGCCAGCAGCTTGTCTTCGTTATATGGCTACACCTTC; cdr3_aa: CASSLSSLYGYTF
j_call: TRBJ2-1; d_call: TRBD1; clone_size: .; v_call: TRBV12-3/TRBV12-4; cdr3_nt: TGTGCCAGCAGTTCCATGACAGGGGGCAGGTATGAGCAGTTCTTC; cdr3_aa: CASSSMTGGRYEQFF
j_call: TRBJ2-4; d_call: .; clone_size: .; v_call: TRBV6-6; cdr3_nt: TGTGCCAGCTCTGGAGGGTATGCCATTCAGTACTTC; cdr3_aa: CASSGGYAIQYF
j_call: TRBJ2-7; d_call: .; clone_size: many; v_call: TRBV7-2; cdr3_nt: TGTGCCAGCAGCTTAATTAGCGGGACAGGCCCATTTCGTGAGCAGTACTTC; cdr3_aa: CASSLISGTGPFREQYF
j_call: TRBJ2-2; d_call: .; clone_size: many; v_call: TRBV6-1; cdr3_nt: TGTGCCAGCAGTCCTCAGGGCGCCAACACCGGGGAGCTGTTTTTT; cdr3_aa: CASSPQGANTGELFF
j_call: TRBJ2-5; d_call: .; clone_size: few; v_call: TRBV9; cdr3_nt: TGTGCCAGCAGCCCCCGTCGGGGCCGTAGGGAAGAGACCCAGTACTTC; cdr3_aa: CASSPRRGRREETQYF
j_call: TRBJ2-2; d_call: TRBD1; clone_size: .; v_call: TRBV5-6; cdr3_nt: TGTGCCAGCACCTCCGACGGGGCAGGGGGAACCGGGGAGCTGTTTTTT; cdr3_aa: CASTSDGAGGTGELFF
j_call: TRBJ1-4; d_call: .; clone_size: .; v_call: TRBV9; cdr3_nt: TGTGCCAGCAGCGGACCGGATGAAAAACTGTTTTTT; cdr3_aa: CASSGPDEKLFF
j_call: TRBJ2-1; d_call: .; clone_size: many; v_call: TRBV7-2; cdr3_nt: TGTGCCAGCAGCTTACTTGGGCACAATGAGCAGTTCTTC; cdr3_aa: CASSLLGHNEQFF
j_call: TRBJ2-3; d_call: .; clone_size: many; v_call: TRBV5-1; cdr3_nt: TGCGCCAGCAGCTTGGTGACTGTGACAGATACGCAGTATTTT; cdr3_aa: CASSLVTVTDTQYF
j_call: TRBJ2-7; d_call: .; clone_size: .; v_call: TRBV14; cdr3_nt: TGTGCCAGCAGCCGGGGGGACTCCTACGAGCAGTACTTC; cdr3_aa: CASSRGDSYEQYF
j_call: TRBJ2-2; d_call: TRBD1; clone_size: many; v_call: TRBV6-5; cdr3_nt: TGTGCCAGCAGTTTTCCCGGGACAGGGGGCTCCGGGGAGCTGTTTTTT; cdr3_aa: CASSFPGTGGSGELFF
j_call: TRBJ1-1; d_call: TRBD1; clone_size: .; v_call: TRBV12-3/TRBV12-4; cdr3_nt: TGTGCCAGCAGCGCCGCCCCGACAGGGTTTGCTTTCTTT; cdr3_aa: CASSAAPTGFAFF
j_call: TRBJ1-5; d_call: .; clone_size: many; v_call: TRBV25-1; cdr3_nt: TGTGCCAGCAGTGAATCTGGACAGCGCGATAGCAATCAGCCCCAGCATTTT; cdr3_aa: CASSESGQRDSNQPQHF
j_call: TRBJ2-3; d_call: .; clone_size: many; v_call: TRBV29-1; cdr3_nt: TGCAGCCTACAGCTAGTTAACGGGCAGTATTTT; cdr3_aa: CSLQLVNGQYF
j_call: TRBJ2-7; d_call: TRBD1; clone_size: many; v_call: TRBV27; cdr3_nt: TGTGCCAGCAGCCCGGACAGGGGGAGAATCTACGAGCAGTACTTC; cdr3_aa: CASSPDRGRIYEQYF
j_call: TRBJ2-1; d_call: TRBD1; clone_size: few; v_call: TRBV5-1; cdr3_nt: TGCGCCAGCAGCTCGGAAGGGGGCCCCCAGTTCTTC; cdr3_aa: CASSSEGGPQFF
j_call: TRBJ2-2; d_call: .; clone_size: many; v_call: TRBV14; cdr3_nt: TGTGCCAGCAGCCATTTGAGGACCGGGGAGCTGTTTTTT; cdr3_aa: CASSHLRTGELFF
j_call: TRBJ2-3; d_call: .; clone_size: .; v_call: TRBV11-2; cdr3_nt: TGTGCCAGCAGCTTAGATTTGGCAGGGGGGTCAGATACGCAGTATTTT; cdr3_aa: CASSLDLAGGSDTQYF
j_call: TRBJ2-1; d_call: TRBD1; clone_size: few; v_call: TRBV6-1; cdr3_nt: TGTGCCAGCAGTCCCGGGACAGGGGCCAATGAGCAGTTCTTC; cdr3_aa: CASSPGTGANEQFF
j_call: TRBJ2-6; d_call: .; clone_size: .; v_call: TRBV7-3; cdr3_nt: TGTGCCAGCAGCTTAAGAGGGGACGGGGCCAACGTCCTGACTTTC; cdr3_aa: CASSLRGDGANVLTF
j_call: TRBJ1-5; d_call: .; clone_size: many; v_call: TRBV20-1; cdr3_nt: TGCAGTGCTAGAGGTATAGGGGCGGACAGCAATCAGCCCCAGCATTTT; cdr3_aa: CSARGIGADSNQPQHF
j_call: TRBJ2-5; d_call: TRBD2; clone_size: .; v_call: TRBV25-1; cdr3_nt: TGTGCCAGCAGTGAATGGAGGACTAGGGAGACCCAGTACTTC; cdr3_aa: CASSEWRTRETQYF
j_call: TRBJ1-2; d_call: TRBD1; clone_size: many; v_call: TRBV10-3; cdr3_nt: TGTGCCATCTCCGCGGGGGACAGGGAGAAAGGCTACACCTTC; cdr3_aa: CAISAGDREKGYTF
j_call: TRBJ2-1; d_call: TRBD2; clone_size: few; v_call: TRBV10-2; cdr3_nt: TGCGCCAGCAGAACAGGACTAGCGGGATTTTTTGGTGAGCAGTTCTTC; cdr3_aa: CASRTGLAGFFGEQFF
j_call: TRBJ2-3; d_call: .; clone_size: .; v_call: TRBV4-3; cdr3_nt: TGCGCCAGCAAGCGTGGGACGGGTGGTAGCACAGATACGCAGTATTTT; cdr3_aa: CASKRGTGGSTDTQYF
j_call: TRBJ2-1; d_call: .; clone_size: many; v_call: TRBV29-1; cdr3_nt: TGCAGCGCTCGGTCTGGGGCCTACTCCTACAATGAGCAGTTCTTC; cdr3_aa: CSARSGAYSYNEQFF
j_call: TRBJ2-7; d_call: .; clone_size: few; v_call: TRBV7-2; cdr3_nt: TGTGCCAGCAGCTCGAAGCGGACCTACGAGCAGTACTTC; cdr3_aa: CASSSKRTYEQYF
j_call: TRBJ1-3; d_call: .; clone_size: .; v_call: TRBV3-1; cdr3_nt: TGTGCCAGCAGCCGGAGCGACCTCTCTGGAAACACCATATATTTT; cdr3_aa: CASSRSDLSGNTIYF
j_call: TRBJ2-7; d_call: TRBD1; clone_size: .; v_call: TRBV9; cdr3_nt: TGTGCCAGCAGCAAGGGACAGGGGGCTGGAAAGTCCCACGAGCAGTACTTC; cdr3_aa: CASSKGQGAGKSHEQYF
j_call: TRBJ2-3; d_call: .; clone_size: many; v_call: TRBV12-3/TRBV12-4; cdr3_nt: TGTGCCAGCAGTCGAACAGCTAGCACAGATACGCAGTATTTT; cdr3_aa: CASSRTASTDTQYF
j_call: TRBJ1-4; d_call: TRBD1; clone_size: .; v_call: TRBV5-1; cdr3_nt: TGCGCCAGCAGCCTTGACAGGGGTGAACTGTTTTTT; cdr3_aa: CASSLDRGELFF